This T cell receptor beta chain appears in the sequencing data of a study of T-cell memory formation after mild COVID-19. Study at large: TCR clusters showed largely donor specificity.

Constant-segment primers were used for 5'RACE, and the resulting TCR alpha and TCR beta cDNA libraries carried sample barcodes and UMIs. MiXCR, applied by TCRdb to the 5' RACE reads, yields one record per CDR3 protein. The sample consists of about 560,000 distinct CDR3 sequences, less than 25% of them appearing once. This clonotype was found many times. What it recognizes is unknown. Whole-study results and caveats: Pre-infection memory held some responding clones, suggesting pre-existing cross-reactive T cells responded. Clones that got smaller from day 15 to 85 had even CD4/CD8, while clones growing later tipped toward CD4+.

The specimen was PBMCs or a T cell subset sorted from them (not recorded which). This TCR was recovered from an adult woman who had mild COVID-19 (a few samples of this study predate the infection). Cell type and time point are not known.

For the CDR3, the DNA is TGCGCCAGCAGCTTTCGTGCGGCAGGTTCCTACGAGCAGTACTTC. Translated: CASSFRAAGSYEQYF. This rearrangement joins TRBV5-1 to TRBJ2-7; the D is unclear. The CDR3 runs to 15 residues. V lost 2 bases, J lost 1 base, and 13 bases lay in between. CDR1 and CDR2 from the germline V gene are SGHRS and YFSETQ.